The 2 T cell receptor beta chains in this list originate from one sample, sequenced in a study of cytomegalovirus exposure and HLA in healthy donors. PCR primers comprised 60 Vbeta and 13 Jbeta primers. Clones were read by immunoSEQ multiplex PCR, and TCRdb kept only the in-frame ones, dropping some. The sample has roughly 160,000 clones; around 69% are singletons. Sequenced input: PBMCs. Every receptor here comes from a man aged 55 to 69 in good health and CMV-seronegative.

A word on this clone: At one end the junction does not follow the germline gene, possibly because of a read error. The gene calls are TRBV7-9 and TRBJ1-5, with D possibly TRBD1 on 6 matching bases. The CDR3 has 13 residues. Germline V gene sequence: CDR1 SEHNR, CDR2 FQNEAQ (reference sequence). The DNA for the CDR3 is TGTTCCAGCAGCTTCCGGGACATGCAGCCCCAGCATTTT. Its translation is CSSSFRDMQPQHF.

The genes are TRBV5-8 and TRBJ2-5, with 10 nucleotides matching TRBD2. Germline assignment: CDR1 SGHTS and CDR2 YDEGEE. CDR3 length: 19 residues. V lost 0 bases, J lost 4 bases, and 15 bases stayed unmatched. This chain's CDR3 is CASSLGTTSGTLGGETQYF. The CDR3 nucleotides read TGTGCCAGCAGCTTGGGGACAACTAGCGGGACCCTAGGGGGAGAGACCCAGTACTTC.